Sequencing of this TCR beta chain was carried out in a study of blood T cell repertoires in COVID-19. Study summary: The samples span acute and convalescent COVID-19 from the United States, Italy and Spain.

From germline, CDR1 is MDHEN and CDR2 SYDVKM. V was cut by 7 bases and J by 1 base, with 17 bases left in between. The CDR3 sequence is 16 residues long. Some clones are missing from TCRdb's copy, which holds only in-frame ones; the method was immunoSEQ multiplex PCR. Of 410,000 or so clones listed, 89% are singletons. The rearrangement uses TRBV28 and TRBJ2-1; TRBD1 might be the D (5 bases). This TCR derives from a woman aged 40 to 50 with COVID-19, enrolled during active disease. The specimen was peripheral blood. The CDR3 region has the DNA TGTGCCAGCAAAACGCCAAAGGGGCCGTCCTACAATGAGCAGTTCTTC. Residues: CASKTPKGPSYNEQFF.